The TCR beta chain under discussion was sequenced for a study of type 1 regulatory T cells. Study summary: T-allo10 is an in vitro-generated, Tr1-enriched CD4 T cell product specific for alloantigen.

After removal of 3 bases from V and 5 bases from J, the junction contained 2 bases not matched to a gene. Looked up from germline, CDR1 is MNHEY and CDR2 is SMNVEV (reference sequence). This CDR3 region has 14 residues. TCRdb reprocessed the reads with MiXCR, giving one entry per CDR3 protein. The sample consists of over 55,000 distinct CDR3 sequences, approximately 47% of them appearing once. Remarks on this clonotype: Its antigen is unknown.

Sequencing was carried out using cultured non-Tr1 T cells, either the whole culture or a sorted T cell fraction (not recorded which). This TCR derives from a human donor in good health. The J gene is TRBJ2-2, the V gene TRBV27; 8 positions match TRBD1. The CDR3 here is CASSFHRGTGELFF. The CDR3 DNA follows: TGTGCCAGCAGTTTCCACAGGGGGACCGGGGAGCTGTTTTTT.